This T cell receptor beta chain appears in the sequencing data of a study of early T cells in non-severe SARS-CoV-2 infection. This clonotype was recorded a few times. TCRdb fed the 5' RACE reads into MiXCR, producing one record per CDR3 protein. This sample has over 85,000 distinct CDR3 sequences, with approximately 16% found just once. Germline CDR1 is SGHRS and CDR2 is YFSETQ. The CDR3 is 15 amino acids. With 4 bases clipped from V and 4 bases from J, the junction kept 9 bases outside the gene matches. The chain carries TRBV5-1 and TRBJ2-7, with 9 positions matching TRBD1. This receptor was taken from an adult who was a healthcare worker with PCR-confirmed SARS-CoV-2 infection or an uninfected control (not recorded which). The specimen was whole blood. The CDR3 coding sequence is TGCGCCAGCAGCCCGAGATCCGGGACAGGGTACGAGCAGTACTTC. This gives the protein CASSPRSGTGYEQYF.